One sample yielded the 11 T cell receptor beta chains listed below, sequenced in a study of control samples from healthy donors and cancer patients. This table comes from immunoSEQ multiplex PCR, and its TCRdb copy is limited to in-frame clones, with some not included. Here the sample spans about 94,000 clones, around nine tenths being singletons. Sequences were obtained from blood. These receptors all stem from a young woman in good health.

This clone was detected only once. The gene calls are TRBV19 and TRBJ1-4; no clear D. The CDR3 is made up of 14 amino acids. With 3 bases removed from V and 2 bases from J, the gap between germline ends came to 7 bases. CDR1 is LNHDA and CDR2 is SQIVND in the germline V gene (reference sequence). DNA for the CDR3: TGTGCCAGTAGTATTTCGAGGACTAATGAAAAACTGTTTTTT. Translating gives CASSISRTNEKLFF.

The rearrangement joins TRBV5-1 to TRBJ1-3; unclear D gene. Germline CDR1 and CDR2: SGHRS and YFSETQ. CDR3 length equals 14 residues. V was shortened by 3 bases and J by 0 bases, with 7 bases between the two germline ends. In nucleotides, the CDR3 is TGCGCCAGCAGCTCTGAGAGCTCTGGAAACACCATATATTTT. This gives the protein CASSSESSGNTIYF.

The chain is built from TRBV24-1 and TRBJ2-1, with a weak D call TRBD2 (6 bases). Germline assignment: CDR1 KGHDR and CDR2 SFDVKD. The V and J ends lost 3 bases and 2 bases respectively, with 10 bases between them. The CDR3 is 15 residues long. The DNA for the CDR3 is TGTGCCACCAGTGATGGGGGACTCCCCTACAATGAGCAGTTCTTC. Translation gives CATSDGGLPYNEQFF.

The chain employs TRBV7-9 and TRBJ1-5; D may be TRBD1 (5 bases). V lost 5 bases and J lost 4, with 9 bases in between. Germline values: CDR1 SEHNR, CDR2 FQNEAQ (reference sequence). This CDR3 has 13 residues. The CDR3 sequence is CASSRGGNQPQHF. The CDR3 coding sequence is TGTGCCAGCAGCCGTGGGGGGAATCAGCCCCAGCATTTT.

The gene calls are TRBV2 and TRBJ2-3; possibly TRBD1 or TRBD2 for D (5 bases each). The CDR3 loop spans 17 amino acids. V lost 8 bases, J lost 0 bases, and 21 bases lay in between. Germline V gene sequence: CDR1 SNHLY, CDR2 FYNNEI. CDR3 nucleotide sequence: TGTGCCAGCGGTAGACAGCTCCCTGGGACGAGCACAGATACGCAGTATTTT. This gives the protein CASGRQLPGTSTDTQYF.

The table lists this clone with a few counts. The rearrangement links TRBV7-9 to TRBJ2-2; 7 bases align to TRBD1. The CDR3 has 17 residues. CDR1 and CDR2 from the germline V gene are SEHNR and FQNEAQ (reference sequence). The V gene end was trimmed by 4 bases and the J gene end by 7 bases; junction bases not matched to a gene: 15. The CDR3 protein is CASSSGGMSRRRGELFF. The CDR3 DNA reads as TGTGCCAGCAGCTCAGGGGGTATGAGCAGGAGGCGCGGGGAGCTGTTTTTT.

V gene TRBV5-4 combines with J gene TRBJ1-1; possibly TRBD1 for D (5 bases). The CDR3 totals 15 residues. Germline V gene lookup returns CDR1 SGHNT and CDR2 YYREEE (reference sequence). V shed 0 bases and J shed 0 bases, with 9 bases lying between them. As DNA, the CDR3 is TGTGCCAGCAGCTTGGGTGGGGCCATGAACACTGAAGCTTTCTTT. Translation gives CASSLGGAMNTEAFF.

This clone appeared once. The J gene is TRBJ1-2, the V gene TRBV7-8, with a weak D call TRBD1 (6 bases). The CDR3 totals 15 residues. The V and J ends lost 1 base and 1 base respectively, with 10 bases between them. The germline gives CDR1 SGHVS, CDR2 FQNEAQ. CDR3 sequence reads: CASSLGTVLNYGYTF. CDR3 coding DNA: TGTGCCAGCAGCTTAGGGACAGTGCTTAACTATGGCTACACCTTC.

This rearrangement joins TRBV5-4 to TRBJ1-1; D gene ambiguous. Germline lookup yields CDR1 SGHNT and CDR2 YYREEE (reference sequence). CDR3 length equals 14 residues. Trimming stripped 2 bases from V and 0 bases from J, with 8 bases between. The CDR3 loop reads CASSLWTVNTEAFF. CDR3 DNA sequence: TGTGCCAGCAGCTTATGGACGGTGAACACTGAAGCTTTCTTT.

The chain uses TRBV18 and TRBJ1-5; D uncertain. V dropped 4 bases and J dropped 4 bases, with 8 bases sitting between them. Per the germline V gene, CDR1 is KGHSH and CDR2 is LQKENI. The CDR3 is 13 residues long. The CDR3 nucleotides read TGTGCCAGCTCACAGACAAAGAATCAGCCCCAGCATTTT. It is translated as CASSQTKNQPQHF.

In this sample, this clone turned up a few times. The chain carries TRBV12-3 or TRBV12-4 and TRBJ1-1; D ambiguous. This CDR3 has 12 amino acids. The ends were cut back, 3 bases at V and 7 bases at J, with 9 bases in the middle. The CDR3 DNA is TGTGCCAGCAGTTTTGGTCGGGATGAAGCTTTCTTT. Translation gives CASSFGRDEAFF.